These 26 T cell receptor beta chains were sequenced from one sample in a study of T cells in Graves' hyperthyroidism and ophthalmopathy. What was amplified from RNA transcripts were TCR beta CDR3 regions. The primer set for the first-round RT-PCR of the TCR CDR3 was HTBI. In TCRdb, the multiplex PCR reads were re-called with MiXCR into one record per CDR3 protein. The sample consists of 500,000 to 550,000 distinct CDR3 sequences, less than 25% of them appearing once. Sequencing was performed on blood. Receptor source: a man aged 18 to 29 with Graves' hyperthyroidism.

This clonotype was seen a few times. The CDR3 reads CATSDTDRGESTGELFF. The CDR3 nucleotides are TGTGCCACCAGTGACACGGACAGGGGAGAAAGCACCGGGGAGCTGTTTTTT. The rearrangement links TRBV24-1 to TRBJ2-2; 9 bases align to TRBD1. The germline V gene has CDR1 KGHDR and CDR2 SFDVKD. The CDR3 has 17 residues. With 4 bases clipped from V and 4 bases from J, the junction kept 9 bases outside the gene matches.

Ten or more counts support this clonotype. The DNA of the CDR3 is TGTGCCAGCAGTTTCGGGGGGGCACCTATGAACACTGAAGCTTTCTTT. It encodes CASSFGGAPMNTEAFF. V usage is TRBV12-3 or TRBV12-4 and J usage is TRBJ1-1; D might be TRBD1 (6 bases). The V and J ends lost 3 bases and 0 bases respectively, with 14 bases between them. The CDR3 extends over 16 amino acids.

There are many counts of this clonotype. The chain joins TRBV2 to TRBJ2-7; 7 bases agree with TRBD1. The CDR3 length is 15 residues. Germline CDR1 SNHLY, CDR2 FYNNEI. The V and J ends lost 5 bases and 1 base, in that order; junction bases with no gene match: 8. CDR3: CASSKDRALSYEQYF. DNA for the CDR3: TGTGCCAGCAGTAAAGACAGGGCTTTGTCCTACGAGCAGTACTTC.

This CDR3 reads CSVRSGTGAAYEQYF. DNA of the CDR3: TGCAGCGTCCGCTCCGGGACAGGGGCAGCCTACGAGCAGTACTTC. J is TRBJ2-7 and V is TRBV29-1; 10 nucleotides line up with TRBD1. CDR1 is SQVTM and CDR2 is ANQGSEA in the germline V gene. V dropped 6 bases and J dropped 2; count of bases not matched to a gene: 10. This CDR3 contains 15 residues.

The table lists this clonotype with many counts. The V and J genes are TRBV2 and TRBJ2-7, with D possibly matching TRBD2 (7 bases). The ends were cut back, 9 bases at V and 2 bases at J, with 14 bases in the middle. The germline gives CDR1 SNHLY, CDR2 FYNNEI. This CDR3 has 13 residues. The CDR3 DNA reads as TGTGCCAGTAACGGGGGGCTAACCTACGAGCAGTACTTC. Amino acids: CASNGGLTYEQYF.

This clonotype has a count of ten or more. V and J are TRBV3-1 and TRBJ2-2; 7 nucleotides line up with TRBD1. The CDR3 length is 15 residues. Germline lookup yields CDR1 LGHDT and CDR2 YNNKEL (reference sequence). Losses at the gene ends were 5 bases for V and 3 bases for J; bases not matched to a gene: 6. The CDR3 reads CASSLGQLHTGELFF. The DNA for the CDR3 is TGTGCCAGCAGCTTGGGACAGTTGCACACCGGGGAGCTGTTTTTT.

This chain links TRBV12-3 or TRBV12-4 with TRBJ1-1; the match to TRBD1 covers 9 bases. This CDR3 is built from 14 residues. The J segment lost 5 bases and the V segment lost 6 bases, leaving 7 bases of the junction unmatched. The CDR3 DNA follows: TGTGCCAGCAGCCCCACAGGGGGCTGGACTGAAGCTTTCTTT. Translation gives CASSPTGGWTEAFF.

This clonotype has a count of ten or more. The chain joins TRBV15 to TRBJ1-5; weak D call: TRBD1 (5 bases). The CDR3 has 14 residues. V lost 1 base to trimming and J lost 5 bases, with 9 bases between them. Germline V gene lookup returns CDR1 LNHNV and CDR2 YYDKDF (reference sequence). The CDR3 DNA follows: TGTGCCACCAGCAGAGCGGGGGGAGATCAGCCCCAGCATTTT. This translates into CATSRAGGDQPQHF.

V is TRBV19 and J is TRBJ2-5, with 7 bases identical to TRBD1. This CDR3 is built from 15 residues. Germline CDR1 is LNHDA and CDR2 is SQIVND (reference sequence). Trimming cost V 0 bases and J 2 bases; bases outside gene matches: 3. The CDR3 region has the DNA TGTGCCAGTAGTATAGATCAGGGGGTTCAAGAGACCCAGTACTTC. It codes for CASSIDQGVQETQYF. Variable domain in full (rest from reference TRBV19 and TRBJ2-5): DGGITQSPKYLFRKEGQNVTLSCEQNLNHDAMYWYRQDPGQGLRLIYYSQIVNDFQKGDIAEGYSVSREKKESFPLTVTSAQKNPTAFYLCASSIDQGVQETQYFGPGTRLLVL.

This clonotype was found many times. The gene calls are TRBV27 and TRBJ2-7; the D is unclear. There are 13 residues in the CDR3. Between the trimmed V and J ends, which lost 2 bases and 2 bases, there was a span of 7 bases. Germline V lookup: CDR1 MNHEY, CDR2 SMNVEV (reference sequence). In DNA, the CDR3 is TGTGCCAGCAGTTTAGGGGTCGCCTACGAGCAGTACTTC. Residues: CASSLGVAYEQYF.

This clonotype was counted many times. This chain uses TRBV6-5 with TRBJ2-7; a weak D match, TRBD1 (8 bases). The CDR3 has 14 amino acids. Trimming removed 2 bases from V and 8 bases from J, with 16 bases in between. Per the germline V gene, CDR1 is MNHEY and CDR2 is SVGAGI. CDR3 sequence (DNA): TGTGCCAGCAGTTACGGAACAGGGGGGGAGAAGCAGTACTTC. This codes for CASSYGTGGEKQYF.

This clonotype was counted between two and nine times. The genes are TRBV20-1 and TRBJ2-7, with a possible D match to TRBD2 (5 bases). This CDR3 is built from 13 residues. Germline loops: CDR1 DFQATT, CDR2 SNEGSKA (reference sequence). V lost 1 base and J lost 7, with 14 bases in between. The CDR3 DNA reads TGCAGTGCTAGAGGGGGAAGCCAGCGGGAGCAGTACTTC. This encodes CSARGGSQREQYF.

This clonotype was seen ten or more times. This could be a read error, since a much larger clone is one nucleotide away. The rearrangement uses TRBV12-3 or TRBV12-4 and TRBJ1-2, with no clear D. Trimming removed 5 bases at V and 3 bases at J, with 10 bases between. The CDR3 runs to 13 residues. The CDR3 coding sequence is TGTGCCAGCAGTACTAGCATTGACTATGGCTACACCTTC. This sequence encodes CASSTSIDYGYTF.

This clonotype showed up many times. The gene calls are TRBV28 and TRBJ2-5; possible D gene TRBD1, 5 bases. V was cut by 4 bases and J by 5 bases, with 23 bases left in between. CDR1 MDHEN and CDR2 SYDVKM come from the germline V gene. There are 17 residues in the CDR3. CDR3 sequence: CASSSRMVLGNRETQYF. The CDR3 DNA sequence: TGTGCCAGCAGTTCAAGGATGGTTTTGGGGAACAGGGAGACCCAGTACTTC.

This clonotype was observed at least ten times. The V gene is TRBV28, the J gene TRBJ2-7, with 8 bases identical to TRBD1. CDR1 is MDHEN, CDR2 SYDVKM, per germline. V was pared by 3 bases and J by 5 bases, with 9 bases of the junction left unmatched. The CDR3 loop spans 15 amino acids. The CDR3 coding sequence is TGTGCCAGCAGTTTGGGCCGACAGGGGTCCCACGAGCAGTACTTC. Encoded protein: CASSLGRQGSHEQYF.

This clonotype was counted a few times. J is TRBJ1-6 and V is TRBV25-1, with D perhaps matching TRBD1 (6 bases). Trimming pared 2 bases from V and 7 bases from J, leaving 12 bases between. This CDR3 has 15 residues. CDR1 is MGHDK, CDR2 SYGVNS, per germline. CDR3 residues: CASSEERGRNSPLHF. The CDR3 nucleotides read TGTGCCAGCAGTGAAGAGAGGGGGAGAAATTCACCCCTCCACTTT.

This clonotype was observed many times. The rearrangement uses TRBV5-1 and TRBJ1-1, with 7 bases matching TRBD1. The V and J ends lost 0 bases and 0 bases, in that order; junction bases with no gene match: 14. Germline CDR1 is SGHRS and CDR2 is YFSETQ. The CDR3 is made up of 19 amino acids. As DNA, the CDR3 is TGCGCCAGCAGCTTGGAATCAACAGGGGAGTATAAAATGAACACTGAAGCTTTCTTT. Protein product: CASSLESTGEYKMNTEAFF.

This clonotype was picked up many times. The J gene is TRBJ1-1, the V gene TRBV20-1, with TRBD1 as a possible D gene (5 bases). V lost 1 base, J lost 0 bases, and 12 bases lay in between. CDR1 and CDR2 (germline): DFQATT, SNEGSKA (reference sequence). This CDR3 spans 15 amino acids. This chain's CDR3 is CSARGDRTVNTEAFF. CDR3 nucleotide sequence: TGCAGTGCTAGAGGGGACCGGACGGTGAACACTGAAGCTTTCTTT.

J is TRBJ2-7 and V is TRBV20-1; perhaps TRBD1 as D (6 bases). Trimming shortened V by 3 bases and J by 2 bases, and 8 bases separated the two germline ends. Germline CDR1 is DFQATT and CDR2 is SNEGSKA (reference sequence). The CDR3 spans 12 residues. In DNA form, the CDR3 reads TGCAGTGCTAGCCGGGACACCTACGAGCAGTACTTC. Its translation is CSASRDTYEQYF.

This rearrangement joins TRBV3-1 to TRBJ2-7, with unresolved D. Germline V gene sequence: CDR1 LGHDT, CDR2 YNNKEL (reference sequence). The CDR3 runs to 15 residues. Trimming cost V 4 bases and J 2 bases, with 15 bases left between them. The CDR3 DNA reads TGTGCCAGCAGCCGACTGACTGAGGTTCCCTACGAGCAGTACTTC. Translating gives CASSRLTEVPYEQYF.

This clonotype showed up many times. The chain employs TRBV6-1 and TRBJ1-2, with 12 positions matching TRBD1. The CDR3 length is 15 residues. V lost 6 bases and J lost 3; bases outside the gene matches: 5. The germline V gene has CDR1 MNHNS and CDR2 SASEGT. CDR3 protein: CASRAGTGGDYGYTF. DNA of the CDR3: TGTGCCAGCAGGGCCGGGACAGGGGGCGACTATGGCTACACCTTC.

The chain couples TRBV5-4 to TRBJ2-7, with D perhaps TRBD2 (6 bases). Germline V gives CDR1 SGHNT, CDR2 YYREEE (reference sequence). There are 13 residues in the CDR3. Trimming pared 9 bases from V and 4 bases from J, leaving 17 bases between. The CDR3 region is CATSGGDVYEQYF. The CDR3 region has the DNA TGTGCCACCTCCGGCGGGGACGTTTACGAGCAGTACTTC.

This clonotype was observed at least ten times. The rearrangement joins TRBV28 to TRBJ2-2; perhaps TRBD2 as D (7 bases). The CDR3 has 13 amino acids. CDR1 and CDR2 (germline): MDHEN, SYDVKM. The CDR3 loop is CVTTGGAGGELFF. In DNA, the CDR3 is TGTGTAACGACGGGGGGCGCGGGCGGGGAGCTGTTTTTT.

The chain is built from TRBV7-3 and TRBJ2-2; 8 bases are a match to TRBD1. The CDR3 is made up of 19 amino acids. The V segment lost 1 base and the J segment 4 bases; nucleotides outside the gene matches: 14. From germline, CDR1 is SGHTA and CDR2 FQGTGA. The CDR3: CASSLNSLSDRAGTGELFF. Here the CDR3 DNA reads TGTGCCAGCAGCTTAAATAGTCTTTCGGACAGGGCCGGCACCGGGGAGCTGTTTTTT.

This clonotype was counted many times. The chain is built from TRBV28 and TRBJ1-1, with a tentative D call TRBD1 (6 bases). The CDR3 totals 15 residues. CDR1 MDHEN and CDR2 SYDVKM come from the germline V gene. The V end was cut by 2 bases, the J end by 1 base, with 11 bases between. The CDR3 DNA reads as TGTGCCAGCAGTTTACCAGGGGTTGAGAACACTGAAGCTTTCTTT. Protein: CASSLPGVENTEAFF. Drawing the rest from reference TRBV28 and TRBJ1-1, the complete variable domain is DVKVTQSSRYLVKRTGEKVFLECVQDMDHENMFWYRQDPGLGLRLIYFSYDVKMKEKGDIPEGYSVSREKKERFSLILESASTNQTSMYLCASSLPGVENTEAFFGQGTRLTVV.

This clonotype has ten or more counts. The chain carries TRBV20-1 and TRBJ2-7; 9 positions match TRBD1. Trimming cost V 5 bases and J 0 bases; bases outside gene matches: 11. Germline assignment: CDR1 DFQATT and CDR2 SNEGSKA (reference sequence). The CDR3 extends over 16 amino acids. CDR3 nucleotides: TGCAGTGCTTATCCCGGGACAGGGACCTTCTCCTACGAGCAGTACTTC. Translation gives CSAYPGTGTFSYEQYF.